The next 10 T cell receptor beta chains were all read from a single sample in a study of shared clonotypes between healthy human individuals. The table came from immunoSEQ multiplex PCR; TCRdb's copy has only in-frame clones and leaves some out. The repertoire holds 2 million to 2.5 million clones, with 85% to 95% as singletons. The material sequenced was naive CD4+ T cells from PBMCs. Subset in this sample: CD45RA+ positively selected. All receptors derive from a man aged 18 to 29 in good health. Some clones in this sample may be carry-over from other donors' samples.

This sequence joins TRBV10-3 and TRBJ2-7; 9 positions agree with TRBD1. V lost 8 bases to trimming and J lost 3 bases; unmatched junction nucleotides: 14. The CDR3 runs 16 residues. The V gene's germline CDR1 is ENHRY and CDR2 SYGVKD. CDR3 protein: CAIGATLGQGIYEQYF. In DNA form, the CDR3 reads TGTGCCATCGGCGCGACTCTAGGACAGGGGATCTACGAGCAGTACTTC.

The chain links TRBV7-3 to TRBJ2-3; 15 bases map to TRBD2. Germline loops: CDR1 SGHTA, CDR2 FQGTGA. The CDR3 spans 19 residues. Unmatched junction bases numbered 13, after V lost 6 bases and J lost 3 bases. CDR3 bases: TGTGCCAGCAGTACCGGACTAGCGGGAGGGCCAGGAGGAACAGATACGCAGTATTTT. It is translated as CASSTGLAGGPGGTDTQYF.

The CDR3 DNA is TGTGCCAGCAGCCCTCCGGACAGATATTATGGCTACACCTTC. It translates to CASSPPDRYYGYTF. This rearrangement joins TRBV11-1 to TRBJ1-2; D is possibly TRBD1 (6 bases). This CDR3 region has 14 residues. Germline CDR1 and CDR2: SGHAT and FQDESV (reference sequence). V dropped 5 bases and J dropped 5 bases, with 15 bases sitting between them.

About this clone: Other DNA sequences in the same sample also yield this CDR3. The CDR3 DNA follows: TGTGCCAGCAGCTTAGCGCGCGCTTCCTCTTACGAGCAGTACTTC. Residues: CASSLARASSYEQYF. This chain joins TRBV7-9 and TRBJ2-7; D remains ambiguous. Germline CDR1 is SEHNR and CDR2 is FQNEAQ (reference sequence). CDR3 length: 15 residues. V lost 0 bases to trimming and J lost 4 bases, with 13 bases between them.

The chain uses TRBV1 and TRBJ2-1; the D call of TRBD2 is as the table states it, not checked on the DNA. TRBV1 is given as a pseudogene. CDR3 length: 22 residues. Written as DNA, the CDR3 is TGCACCAGCAGCCAAGATCCCAACATCCCGGGGACTAGCGGGCCTTCCTACAATGAGCAGTTCTTC. Translating it yields CTSSQDPNIPGTSGPSYNEQFF.

This chain uses TRBV27 with TRBJ2-7; either TRBD1 or TRBD2 may supply D (6 bases each). The CDR3 covers 14 residues. Germline V gene data show CDR1 as MNHEY and CDR2 as SMNVEV (reference sequence). Trimming removed 5 bases at V and 2 bases at J, with 13 bases between. The CDR3 here is CASSTLGGTYEQYF. CDR3 sequence (DNA): TGTGCCAGCAGTACCCTAGGGGGGACCTACGAGCAGTACTTC.

V and J are TRBV6-1 and TRBJ2-1; 9 bases align to TRBD2. The ends lost 0 bases at V and 8 bases at J; junction bases unmatched: 8. This CDR3 is built from 16 residues. Per germline, CDR1 MNHNS and CDR2 SASEGT. Here the CDR3 DNA reads TGTGCCAGCAGTGAAGCGTCCTTAGCGGGAGTCTATGAGCAGTTCTTC. Translation: CASSEASLAGVYEQFF.

CDR3 protein: CASSLDGLAGGGGVQYF. The CDR3, as DNA: TGCGCCAGCAGCTTGGATGGGCTAGCGGGTGGAGGGGGCGTGCAGTACTTC. V is TRBV5-1 and J is TRBJ2-7; a possible D gene is TRBD2 (8 bases). The CDR3 totals 17 residues. The V and J ends lost 0 bases and 9 bases respectively, with 25 bases between them. CDR1 is SGHRS and CDR2 is YFSETQ in the germline V gene.

The rearrangement uses TRBV15 and TRBJ2-7, with D perhaps TRBD1 or TRBD2 (5 bases each). V dropped 3 bases and J dropped 0 bases, with 15 bases sitting between them. The CDR3 runs 16 residues. Looked up from germline, CDR1 is LNHNV and CDR2 is YYDKDF (reference sequence). The CDR3 region is CATSRSTGTGSYEQYF. CDR3 bases: TGTGCCACCAGCAGGTCTACCGGGACCGGCTCCTACGAGCAGTACTTC.

The chain combines TRBV2 with TRBJ1-5, with 7 bases fitting TRBD1. The trim removed 7 bases at V and 2 bases at J, leaving 11 bases unmatched. The germline V gene encodes CDR1 SNHLY and CDR2 FYNNEI. The length of the CDR3 is 16 residues. In DNA, the CDR3 is TGTGCCAGCACCTCAGCAGGGGGTACGGGCAATCAGCCCCAGCATTTT. Encoded protein: CASTSAGGTGNQPQHF.